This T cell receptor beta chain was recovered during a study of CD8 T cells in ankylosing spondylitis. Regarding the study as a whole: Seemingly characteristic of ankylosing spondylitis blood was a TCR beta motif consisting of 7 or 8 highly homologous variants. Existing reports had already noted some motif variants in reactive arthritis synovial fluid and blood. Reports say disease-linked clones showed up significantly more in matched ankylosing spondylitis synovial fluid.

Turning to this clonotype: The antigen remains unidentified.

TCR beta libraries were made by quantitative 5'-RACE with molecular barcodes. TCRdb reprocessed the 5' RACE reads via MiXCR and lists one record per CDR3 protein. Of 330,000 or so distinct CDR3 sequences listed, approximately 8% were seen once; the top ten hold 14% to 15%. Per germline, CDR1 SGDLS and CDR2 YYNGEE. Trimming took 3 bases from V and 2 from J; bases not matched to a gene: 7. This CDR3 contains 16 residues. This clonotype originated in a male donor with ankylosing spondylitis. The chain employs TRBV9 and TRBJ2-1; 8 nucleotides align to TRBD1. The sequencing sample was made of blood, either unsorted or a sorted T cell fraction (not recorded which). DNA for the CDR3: TGTGCCAGCAGCGACCTTCAACAGGGGGCCTACAATGAGCAGTTCTTC. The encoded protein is CASSDLQQGAYNEQFF.